This entry lists 30 T cell receptor beta chains sequenced from one sample in a study of tumor T cells in aggressive B-cell lymphoma. Only in-frame clones appear in the TCRdb table, and some are missing; sequencing was by immunoSEQ multiplex PCR. Here the sample spans about 1,000 clones, roughly 80% being singletons. Sequencing was done on a sample of tumor tissue. The source is an adult with diffuse large B cell lymphoma.

This rearrangement joins TRBV29-1 to TRBJ1-4; D unresolved. V lost 5 bases to trimming and J lost 1 base, with 11 bases between them. The CDR3 contains 14 residues. Germline values: CDR1 SQVTM, CDR2 ANQGSEA. CDR3 loop: CSVRTEGTNEKLFF. The CDR3 bases are TGCAGCGTTAGGACGGAGGGAACTAATGAAAAACTGTTTTTT.

This chain links TRBV5-1 with TRBJ2-3; TRBD2 aligns across 7 bases. The CDR3 length is 16 residues. V gave up 1 base and J gave up 0 bases; unmatched junction bases: 5. Germline-derived CDR1 and CDR2 are SGHRS and YFSETQ. The CDR3 is CASSLMGGTSTDTQYF. For the CDR3, the DNA is TGCGCCAGCAGCTTGATGGGGGGGACTAGCACAGATACGCAGTATTTT.

This clone was seen a few times. This chain connects TRBV6-4 to TRBJ1-2; 7 positions agree with TRBD1. Germline trimming cut 1 base from V and 8 bases from J; bases unmatched to any gene: 10. This CDR3 region has 15 residues. Germline-derived CDR1 and CDR2 are MRHNA and SNTAGT. Written as DNA, the CDR3 is TGTGCCAGCAGTGACTTTGGAGGGGGCCTTTCCGGCTACACCTTC. Translating it yields CASSDFGGGLSGYTF.

The chain recombines TRBV9 with TRBJ1-1, with D perhaps TRBD1 (5 bases). V lost 4 bases to trimming and J lost 7 bases, with 11 bases between them. Germline-derived CDR1 and CDR2 are SGDLS and YYNGEE. CDR3 length equals 12 residues. The CDR3 sequence: CASSQGQIEAFF. CDR3 bases: TGTGCCAGCAGCCAGGGTCAAATTGAAGCTTTCTTT.

V and J are TRBV7-6 and TRBJ1-5, with D tentatively TRBD1 (5 bases). V lost 5 bases to trimming and J lost 4 bases, with 12 bases between them. There are 14 residues in the CDR3. The germline gives CDR1 SGHVS, CDR2 FNYEAQ. CDR3 loop: CASSTGTGNQPQHF. CDR3 nucleotides: TGTGCCAGCAGCACCGGGACTGGGAATCAGCCCCAGCATTTT.

This chain links TRBV5-6 with TRBJ1-1; 7 bases agree with TRBD1. In germline, CDR1 is SGHDT, CDR2 YYEEEE. The CDR3 is made up of 14 amino acids. The trim removed 4 bases at V and 5 bases at J, leaving 8 bases unmatched. This CDR3 reads CASSIGQVGTEAFF. The CDR3 DNA is TGTGCCAGCAGCATAGGACAGGTGGGTACTGAAGCTTTCTTT. Supplemented by reference TRBV5-6 and TRBJ1-1, the full variable domain reads DAGVTQSPTHLIKTRGQQVTLRCSPKSGHDTVSWYQQALGQGPQFIFQYYEEEERQRGNFPDRFSGHQFPNYSSELNVNALLLGDSALYLCASSIGQVGTEAFFGQGTRLTVV.

The V and J genes are TRBV9 and TRBJ1-3; D is unresolved. CDR1 SGDLS and CDR2 YYNGEE come from the germline V gene. The CDR3 is made up of 15 amino acids. V lost 4 bases and J lost 0, with 11 bases in between. The CDR3 DNA reads TGTGCCAGCAGCCCGGGAGGCGACTCTGGAAACACCATATATTTT. Amino acid sequence: CASSPGGDSGNTIYF. The whole variable domain, remainder taken from reference TRBV9 and TRBJ1-3, is DSGVTQTPKHLITATGQRVTLRCSPRSGDLSVYWYQQSLDQGLQFLIQYYNGEERAKGNILERFSAQQFPDLHSELNLSSLELGDSALYFCASSPGGDSGNTIYFGEGSWLTVV.

The chain employs TRBV19 and TRBJ2-1; D unclear. The CDR3 length is 15 residues. Trimming took off 3 bases at V and 4 bases at J, with 13 bases between the two ends. CDR1 and CDR2 from the germline V gene are LNHDA and SQIVND (reference sequence). CDR3 sequence: CASSIFLGAYNEQFF. CDR3 in DNA: TGTGCCAGTAGTATCTTCCTCGGAGCTTACAATGAGCAGTTCTTC.

V usage is TRBV4-2 and J usage is TRBJ2-2, with TRBD2 identical over 13 bases. Germline CDR1 and CDR2: LGHNA and YNFKEQ. The CDR3 runs 19 residues. The J segment lost 0 bases and the V segment lost 3 bases, leaving 7 bases of the junction unmatched. CDR3 in DNA: TGTGCCAGCAGCCACCCGGGACTAGCGGGATGGGCGAACACCGGGGAGCTGTTTTTT. Amino acids: CASSHPGLAGWANTGELFF.

This chain connects TRBV27 to TRBJ1-1; D uncertain. This CDR3 is 12 amino acids long. V was pared by 5 bases and J by 0 bases, with 4 bases between. Germline V gene data show CDR1 as MNHEY and CDR2 as SMNVEV (reference sequence). The CDR3 protein is CASSTLNTEAFF. In nucleotides, the CDR3 is TGTGCCAGCAGTACTTTGAACACTGAAGCTTTCTTT.

As concerns this clone: The junction differs from germline at one of its ends, possibly a read error. This chain uses TRBV29-1 with TRBJ1-5; TRBD1 agrees at 7 bases. CDR1 is SQVTM, CDR2 ANQGSEA, per germline. CDR3 length equals 15 residues. CDR3 sequence (DNA): TGCAGCGTCTCAGGGGGGACGGGGGACAATCTGCCCCAGCATTTT. It encodes CSVSGGTGDNLPQHF.

The chain is built from TRBV11-3 and TRBJ1-1; tentatively, D is TRBD1 (5 bases). Germline CDR1 is SGHNT and CDR2 is YENEEA. The V and J ends lost 2 bases and 2 bases respectively, with 6 bases between them. The CDR3 is 13 residues long. The CDR3 DNA follows: TGTGCCAGCAGCTTACAGGGCAACACTGAAGCTTTCTTT. Amino acids: CASSLQGNTEAFF.

The CDR3 reads CATSSTMTGLNTEAFF. CDR3 coding DNA: TGTGCCACCAGCAGCACGATGACAGGGTTGAACACTGAAGCTTTCTTT. This sequence joins TRBV15 and TRBJ1-1; 7 nucleotides agree with TRBD1. CDR3 size: 16 residues. The germline gives CDR1 LNHNV, CDR2 YYDKDF (reference sequence). The J segment lost 0 bases and the V segment lost 3 bases, leaving 7 bases of the junction unmatched.

The rearrangement uses TRBV7-2 and TRBJ1-2; 7 nucleotides align to TRBD1. There are 15 residues in the CDR3. Per germline, CDR1 SGHTA and CDR2 FQGNSA. After removal of 2 bases from V and 2 bases from J, the junction contained 5 bases not matched to a gene. CDR3 in amino acids: CASSLIRTGNYGYTF. In DNA form, the CDR3 reads TGTGCCAGCAGCTTAATTCGGACAGGCAACTATGGCTACACCTTC.

The chain uses TRBV19 and TRBJ2-7; 10 nucleotides match TRBD1. The trim removed 5 bases at V and 2 bases at J, leaving 3 bases unmatched. This CDR3 comprises 14 residues. Germline V gives CDR1 LNHDA, CDR2 SQIVND (reference sequence). CDR3 coding DNA: TGTGCCAGTAGTGCTGGGACAGGGGCCTACGAGCAGTACTTC. This codes for CASSAGTGAYEQYF. Filled out from reference TRBV19 and TRBJ2-7, the complete variable domain reads DGGITQSPKYLFRKEGQNVTLSCEQNLNHDAMYWYRQDPGQGLRLIYYSQIVNDFQKGDIAEGYSVSREKKESFPLTVTSAQKNPTAFYLCASSAGTGAYEQYFGPGTRLTVT.

The chain is built from TRBV9 and TRBJ2-7; D is ambiguous. V lost 0 bases and J lost 2, with 9 bases in between. CDR3 length: 14 amino acids. CDR1 is SGDLS, CDR2 YYNGEE, per germline. The CDR3 DNA is TGTGCCAGCAGCGTAGAGAGAAACCCCTACGAGCAGTACTTC. Translation: CASSVERNPYEQYF.

This chain joins TRBV28 and TRBJ1-1; the D gene is possibly TRBD1 (5 bases). V was clipped by 10 bases and J by 4 bases, with 25 bases between them. The germline V gene encodes CDR1 MDHEN and CDR2 SYDVKM. The CDR3 spans 16 residues. The CDR3 loop is CATPLAGLTQATEAFF. CDR3 sequence (DNA): TGTGCCACCCCCTTGGCAGGGCTCACCCAAGCCACTGAAGCTTTCTTT. Variable domain in full (rest from reference TRBV28 and TRBJ1-1): DVKVTQSSRYLVKRTGEKVFLECVQDMDHENMFWYRQDPGLGLRLIYFSYDVKMKEKGDIPEGYSVSREKKERFSLILESASTNQTSMYLCATPLAGLTQATEAFFGQGTRLTVV.

As to this clone: Sequence at one end of the junction differs from germline and may be a read error. Within the sample, other DNA sequences also encode this same CDR3. The chain is built from TRBV7-3 and TRBJ2-5; possibly TRBD2 for D (7 bases). The germline gives CDR1 SGHTA, CDR2 FQGTGA. CDR3 length: 15 residues. The CDR3 sequence is CASSSGLGGGEIQYF. CDR3 in DNA: TGTGCCAGCAGTTCGGGACTGGGAGGGGGAGAGATCCAGTACTTC. Supplemented by reference TRBV7-3 and TRBJ2-5, the full variable domain reads GAGVSQTPSNKVTEKGKYVELRCDPISGHTALYWYRQSLGQGPEFLIYFQGTGAADDSGLPNDRFFAVRPEGSVSTLKIQRTERGDSAVYLCASSSGLGGGEIQYFGPGTRLLVL.

The chain uses TRBV6-1 and TRBJ2-6, with D unresolved. V was cut by 8 bases and J by 4 bases, with 12 bases left in between. Per germline, CDR1 MNHNS and CDR2 SASEGT. CDR3 length: 14 amino acids. CDR3 amino acids: CASPRAPGANVLTF. CDR3 bases: TGTGCCAGCCCTCGCGCTCCCGGGGCCAACGTCCTGACTTTC.

A note on this clone: One end of the junction varies from germline; a read error may be responsible. V is TRBV29-1 and J is TRBJ1-4; 9 nucleotides align to TRBD1. The V gene's germline CDR1 is SQVTM and CDR2 ANQGSEA. The CDR3 is made up of 16 amino acids. The CDR3 sequence is CSVEDNGGTGSEKLFF. The CDR3 region has the DNA TGTAGCGTTGAAGATAATGGCGGGACAGGGAGCGAAAAACTGTTTTTT.

This clone was recorded a few times. The chain carries TRBV7-9 and TRBJ2-3, with a tentative D call TRBD2 (5 bases). The CDR3 spans 16 residues. The V gene's germline CDR1 is SEHNR and CDR2 FQNEAQ (reference sequence). V was pared by 5 bases and J by 3 bases, with 18 bases between. The DNA of the CDR3 is TGTGCCAGCAGCGCCGACAAGAGGGCGAGTACAGATACGCAGTATTTT. Translated: CASSADKRASTDTQYF.

The rearrangement uses TRBV27 and TRBJ1-1; D not resolved. V was pared by 0 bases and J by 4 bases, with 21 bases between. The length of the CDR3 is 18 residues. Germline V gene sequence: CDR1 MNHEY, CDR2 SMNVEV (reference sequence). This CDR3 reads CASSLSTEWEGIGTEAFF. CDR3 bases: TGTGCCAGCAGTTTATCGACTGAGTGGGAGGGAATTGGCACTGAAGCTTTCTTT.

V is TRBV7-6 and J is TRBJ2-2, with D perhaps TRBD1 (5 bases). V lost 2 bases and J 0 bases, leaving 16 bases between the germline ends. The CDR3 contains 18 residues. Per the germline V gene, CDR1 is SGHVS and CDR2 is FNYEAQ. CDR3 in DNA: TGTGCCAGCAGCTTATCCCAGGGAAGTTACGCGAACACCGGGGAGCTGTTTTTT. Translating gives CASSLSQGSYANTGELFF. Drawing the rest from reference TRBV7-6 and TRBJ2-2, the complete variable domain is GAGVSQSPRYKVTKRGQDVALRCDPISGHVSLYWYRQALGQGPEFLTYFNYEAQQDKSGLPNDRFSAERPEGSISTLTIQRTEQRDSAMYRCASSLSQGSYANTGELFFGEGSRLTVL.

The V and J genes are TRBV29-1 and TRBJ1-5; 7 bases line up with TRBD1. With V trimmed by 6 bases and J by 3 bases, 11 bases remained unmatched. Germline V gene data show CDR1 as SQVTM and CDR2 as ANQGSEA. The CDR3 loop spans 15 amino acids. The CDR3 spells CSVSGGTGDNQPQHF. In DNA form, the CDR3 reads TGCAGCGTCTCAGGGGGGACGGGGGACAATCAGCCCCAGCATTTT. The variable domain in full, with the rest retrieved from reference TRBV29-1 and TRBJ1-5, is SAVISQKPSRDICQRGTSLTIQCQVDSQVTMMFWYRQQPGQSLTLIATANQGSEATYESGFVIDKFPISRPNLTFSTLTVSNMSPEDSSIYLCSVSGGTGDNQPQHFGDGTRLSIL.

CDR3 loop: CASSQDSNYNEQFF. CDR3 sequence (DNA): TGCGCCAGCAGCCAAGATTCCAACTACAATGAGCAGTTCTTC. The rearrangement uses TRBV4-1 and TRBJ2-1, with no clear D. CDR3 length: 14 residues. The germline V gene has CDR1 MGHRA and CDR2 YSYEKL. Trimming cost V 0 bases and J 3 bases, with 6 bases left between them.

This clone appeared a few times. The chain recombines TRBV4-1 with TRBJ2-7; 12 nucleotides match TRBD2. V dropped 5 bases and J dropped 5; count of bases not matched to a gene: 7. This CDR3 has 15 residues. Germline CDR1 MGHRA, CDR2 YSYEKL. CDR3 sequence reads: CASSGWTSGMDEQYF. CDR3 nucleotide sequence: TGCGCCAGCAGCGGGTGGACTAGCGGGATGGACGAGCAGTACTTC.

CDR3 sequence (DNA): TGTGCCAGCAGTAAATCGGCGGTCACCGGGGAGCTGTTTTTT. This codes for CASSKSAVTGELFF. The V gene is TRBV6-6, the J gene TRBJ2-2; D unresolved. The CDR3 runs 14 residues. Germline CDR1 MNHNY, CDR2 SVGAGI (reference sequence). The V end was cut by 5 bases, the J end by 4 bases, with 11 bases between.

The V and J genes are TRBV9 and TRBJ2-2; D is unclear. This CDR3 contains 14 residues. Deletions cut 4 bases from V and 0 bases from J, with 7 bases between. The germline gives CDR1 SGDLS, CDR2 YYNGEE. Written as DNA, the CDR3 is TGTGCCAGCAGCATAACAGCGAACACCGGGGAGCTGTTTTTT. Amino acid sequence: CASSITANTGELFF.

J is TRBJ2-2 and V is TRBV7-3, with a tentative D call TRBD2 (6 bases). This CDR3 region has 14 residues. The V gene lost 5 bases and the J gene lost 7 bases, with 14 bases spanning the gap. The germline gives CDR1 SGHTA, CDR2 FQGTGA. CDR3 protein: CASSPTGGFGELFF. The DNA of the CDR3 is TGTGCCAGCAGCCCAACCGGAGGGTTCGGGGAGCTGTTTTTT.

This clone was recorded once. The V call is TRBV6-6, the J call TRBJ1-4; 7 positions match TRBD1. Trimming removed 2 bases from V and 5 bases from J; junction bases left unmatched: 2. Germline CDR1 MNHNY, CDR2 SVGAGI (reference sequence). This CDR3 is built from 14 residues. Here the CDR3 reads CASSYRGLNEKLFF. The CDR3 coding sequence is TGTGCCAGCAGTTACAGGGGGCTGAATGAAAAACTGTTTTTT.